This TCR beta chain was recovered during a study of blood T cell repertoires in COVID-19. Background on the study: Some COVID-19 samples were acute and others convalescent; all came from the United States, Italy and Spain. T cells, B-cell-depleted T cells, or PBMCs provided the cDNA or gDNA that served as material.

Original processing notes: Researchers report that nucleated cell counts were estimated from reference gene primer amplification. Clones were read by immunoSEQ multiplex PCR, and TCRdb kept only the in-frame ones, dropping some. V and J calls and clone size are given by that table; D and trimming were obtained from the DNA. The data contain around 130,000 clones, roughly four fifths of them singletons. The ends were cut back, 0 bases at V and 4 bases at J, with 7 bases in the middle. Germline CDR1 and CDR2: SGDLS and YYNGEE. This CDR3 has 14 amino acids. Source material: peripheral blood. The sequence came from a human donor in a cohort sampled during active COVID-19. The V call is TRBV9, the J call TRBJ2-2; D is uncertain. The CDR3: CASSVVERTGELFF. The CDR3 nucleotides read TGTGCCAGCAGCGTAGTTGAGCGCACCGGGGAGCTGTTTTTT.